This TCR beta chain was captured by sequencing in a study of neurological immune-mediated disorders. Trimming took off 2 bases at V and 2 bases at J, with 12 bases between the two ends. Germline-derived CDR1 and CDR2 are LGHNA and YSLEER. The CDR3 runs to 16 residues. Study results and caveats: HTLV-1-associated myelopathy had the most TCR clonal expansion, while multiple sclerosis had the least, a level that fell below healthy controls.

The study built unsorted libraries from 2 million PBMCs kept at -80 C. This clonotype came up many times. Its antigen is not identified. By 5'RACE with 10-nucleotide random UMIs, the cDNA was made. TCRdb itself ran the 5' RACE reads through MiXCR, one entry per CDR3 protein. The repertoire holds approximately 15,000 distinct CDR3 sequences, with roughly 21% as singletons. Sequenced sample: PBMCs. The chain uses TRBV4-3 and TRBJ2-2; D may be TRBD1 (6 bases). This clonotype was sampled from a man aged 45-65 years in good health. The CDR3 DNA is TGCGCCAGCAGCCAAACACCGGGACAAAACACCGGGGAGCTGTTTTTT. It is translated as CASSQTPGQNTGELFF.